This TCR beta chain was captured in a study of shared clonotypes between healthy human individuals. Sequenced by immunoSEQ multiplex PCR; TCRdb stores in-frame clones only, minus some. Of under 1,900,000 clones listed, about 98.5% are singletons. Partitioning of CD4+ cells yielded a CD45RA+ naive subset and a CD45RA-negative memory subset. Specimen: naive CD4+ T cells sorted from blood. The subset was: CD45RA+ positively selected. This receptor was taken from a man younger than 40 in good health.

The CDR3 reads CASSTAPGQAQYF. CDR3 bases: TGTGCCAGCAGTACTGCGCCGGGCCAAGCGCAGTATTTT. The V and J genes are TRBV27 and TRBJ2-3, with no clear D. From germline, CDR1 is MNHEY and CDR2 SMNVEV (reference sequence). CDR3 size: 13 residues. Trimming removed 5 bases at V and 10 bases at J, with 16 bases between.